One sample yielded the 10 T cell receptor beta chains listed below, sequenced in a study of T cell responses to AZD1222 COVID-19 vaccine. Using immunoSEQ multiplex PCR, the repertoire was profiled, and TCRdb retains in-frame clones only, with some absent. This sample has more than 150,000 clones; 70% to 90% occur once, and the top ten carry around 0.5%. Sample: peripheral blood, taken on day 0 of AZD1222 vaccination. The receptors stem from an adult in good health.

Remarks on this clone: Other DNA sequences of this sample code for an identical CDR3. The chain joins TRBV29-1 to TRBJ1-1; 9 positions match TRBD1. Germline lookup yields CDR1 SQVTM and CDR2 ANQGSEA. V was pared by 7 bases and J by 1 base, with 4 bases of the junction left unmatched. The CDR3 consists of 13 residues. The CDR3 nucleotides read TGCAGCGCACCGGGACAGGGGAACACTGAAGCTTTCTTT. This gives the protein CSAPGQGNTEAFF.

The rearrangement uses TRBV28 and TRBJ2-7; 10 nucleotides agree with TRBD2. From germline, CDR1 is MDHEN and CDR2 SYDVKM. Trimming cost V 3 bases and J 5 bases; bases outside gene matches: 7. The CDR3 totals 15 residues. CDR3 in amino acids: CASSLSSGRIHEQYF. CDR3 DNA: TGTGCCAGCAGTTTGTCTAGCGGGAGAATCCACGAGCAGTACTTC.

V is TRBV27 and J is TRBJ1-2; perhaps TRBD1 as D (5 bases). V gave up 0 bases and J gave up 0 bases, with 14 bases separating them. Germline loops: CDR1 MNHEY, CDR2 SMNVEV (reference sequence). This CDR3 is 17 amino acids long. For the CDR3, the DNA is TGTGCCAGCAGTTTATCGAGTGGGGCAAGAACTAACTATGGCTACACCTTC. As protein: CASSLSSGARTNYGYTF.

The rearrangement joins TRBV7-6 to TRBJ2-7, with D tentatively TRBD1 (6 bases). Germline values: CDR1 SGHVS, CDR2 FNYEAQ. V gave up 5 bases and J gave up 2 bases, with 10 bases separating them. CDR3 length equals 13 residues. CDR3 DNA: TGTGCCAGCAGCGTAGGGGGTACCTACGAGCAGTACTTC. It yields the protein CASSVGGTYEQYF.

The chain recombines TRBV11-2 with TRBJ2-1, with 7 nucleotides matching TRBD1. Trimming at V came to 9 bases and at J to 4 bases, leaving 12 bases not matched to a gene. CDR3 length: 15 residues. Germline V gene data show CDR1 as SGHAT and CDR2 as FQNNGV. The CDR3 is CARIPPKDRYNEQFF. The CDR3 bases are TGTGCCAGGATTCCCCCTAAGGACAGGTACAATGAGCAGTTCTTC.

This clone was counted a single time. The J gene is TRBJ2-2, the V gene TRBV7-3, with D perhaps TRBD1 (5 bases). Germline CDR1 SGHTA, CDR2 FQGTGA. The CDR3 length is 14 residues. V lost 5 bases and J lost 1, with 8 bases in between. CDR3 bases: TGTGCCAGCAGCCCAACAGGGAACACCGGGGAGCTGTTTTTT. Residues: CASSPTGNTGELFF.

V usage is TRBV3-1 (or the pseudogene TRBV3-2) and J usage is TRBJ2-3; D is tentatively TRBD1 or TRBD2 (5 bases each). The CDR3 length is 15 residues. Per the germline V gene, CDR1 is LGHDT and CDR2 is YNNKEL (reference sequence). V was pared by 4 bases and J by 2 bases, with 13 bases between. CDR3 in amino acids: CASSPSTGPTDTQYF. CDR3 DNA: TGTGCCAGCAGCCCCAGCACGGGACCCACAGATACGCAGTATTTT.

V usage is TRBV4-2 and J usage is TRBJ2-1; 14 nucleotides match TRBD2. Germline-derived CDR1 and CDR2 are LGHNA and YNFKEQ. The V segment lost 0 bases and the J segment 6 bases; nucleotides outside the gene matches: 4. This CDR3 has 17 residues. Here the CDR3 reads CASSQETSGGAFNEQFF. The CDR3, as DNA: TGTGCCAGCAGCCAAGAGACTAGCGGGGGGGCCTTCAATGAGCAGTTCTTC.

The chain couples TRBV18 to TRBJ2-7, with D perhaps TRBD2 (6 bases). Trimming shortened V by 1 base and J by 0 bases, and 13 bases separated the two germline ends. In germline, CDR1 is KGHSH, CDR2 LQKENI. This CDR3 is 16 amino acids long. The CDR3 loop is CASSPLSPTSSYEQYF. In DNA form, the CDR3 reads TGTGCCAGCTCACCACTCTCGCCGACTAGCTCCTACGAGCAGTACTTC. Combining the CDR3 with reference TRBV18 and TRBJ2-7 gives the whole variable domain NAGVMQNPRHLVRRRGQEARLRCSPMKGHSHVYWYRQLPEEGLKFMVYLQKENIIDESGMPKERFSAEFPKEGPSILRIQQVVRGDSAAYFCASSPLSPTSSYEQYFGPGTRLTVT.

The V call is TRBV11-2, the J call TRBJ2-2, with 11 bases identical to TRBD1. V was pared by 5 bases and J by 2 bases, with 10 bases of the junction left unmatched. Germline lookup yields CDR1 SGHAT and CDR2 FQNNGV. This CDR3 region has 18 residues. This CDR3 reads CASSRGTGGSINTGELFF. CDR3 nucleotides: TGTGCCAGCAGCCGGGGGACAGGGGGGAGCATCAACACCGGGGAGCTGTTTTTT. Full variable domain (remainder filled in from reference TRBV11-2 and TRBJ2-2): EAGVAQSPRYKIIEKRQSVAFWCNPISGHATLYWYQQILGQGPKLLIQFQNNGVVDDSQLPKDRFSAERLKGVDSTLKIQPAKLEDSAVYLCASSRGTGGSINTGELFFGEGSRLTVL.